The clone carrying this T cell receptor (beta chain) showed up just a few times. This specimen comes from a study of blood T cell repertoires in COVID-19. Study background: There were acute and convalescent COVID-19 samples, and they came from the United States, Italy and Spain. T cells, B-cell-depleted T cells, or PBMCs supplied cDNA or gDNA.

This CDR3 has 14 amino acids. The germline CDR1 and CDR2 sequences are LNHDA and SQIVND (reference sequence). V was pared by 5 bases and J by 5 bases, with 10 bases between. As originally analysed: Nucleated cell number was recorded as an estimate derived from reference gene primer amplification. Produced via immunoSEQ multiplex PCR; TCRdb's table is partial and in-frame only. Clone size and the V and J calls come from that table; the DNA yielded D and trimming. This sample yields about 220,000 clones, of which 86% are seen a single time; over 3% belongs to the top ten. Participants reported their clinical history, and cohort assignment relied on those reports.

What was sequenced was PBMCs or T cells enriched from blood (not recorded which). The source is a woman in her 40s with acute COVID-19. The V and J genes are TRBV19 and TRBJ1-6; a possible D gene is TRBD1 (5 bases). CDR3 nucleotides: TGTGCCAGTAGTCACGACAGAGATAATTCACCCCTCCACTTT. This encodes CASSHDRDNSPLHF.